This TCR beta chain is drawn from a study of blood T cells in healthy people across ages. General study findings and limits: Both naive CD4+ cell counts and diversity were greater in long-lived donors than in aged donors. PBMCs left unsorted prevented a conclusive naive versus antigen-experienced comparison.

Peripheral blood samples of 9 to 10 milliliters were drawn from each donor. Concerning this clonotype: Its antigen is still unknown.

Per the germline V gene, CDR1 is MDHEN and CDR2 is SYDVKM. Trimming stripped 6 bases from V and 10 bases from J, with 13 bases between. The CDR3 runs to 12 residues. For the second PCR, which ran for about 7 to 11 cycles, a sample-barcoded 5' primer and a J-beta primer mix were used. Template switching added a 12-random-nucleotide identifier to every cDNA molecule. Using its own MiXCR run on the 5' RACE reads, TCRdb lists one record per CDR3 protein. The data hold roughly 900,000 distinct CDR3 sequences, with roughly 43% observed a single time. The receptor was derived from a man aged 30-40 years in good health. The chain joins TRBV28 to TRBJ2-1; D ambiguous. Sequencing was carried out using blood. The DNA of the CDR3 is TGTGCCAGCAGCCCCCGACCCAGGGAGCAGTTCTTC. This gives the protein CASSPRPREQFF.